This is a list of T cell receptor beta chains from one sample in a study of shared clonotypes between healthy human individuals. Using immunoSEQ multiplex PCR, the repertoire was profiled, and TCRdb retains in-frame clones only, with some absent. The sample carries around 600,000 clones, roughly 96% recorded once. Sequencing input: naive CD8+ T cells sorted from blood. These receptors were obtained from a woman aged 25-40 years in good health. Both conserved end residues are part of each CDR3. D genes are given only for firm matches. Clone size, where shown, is once, few, many, or a class for clones that have expanded.

-	TRBD2	TRBV27	TRBJ2-3	CASRTGTSDTDTQYF	TGTGCCAGCAGAACCGGGACTAGCGACACAGATACGCAGTATTTT
once	TRBD2	TRBV28	TRBJ2-5	CASSWIGGPGLAGGETQYF	TGTGCCAGCAGTTGGATCGGGGGACCGGGACTAGCGGGAGGGGAGACCCAGTACTTC
-	-	TRBV28	TRBJ2-1	CASSFNNAVGFF	TGTGCCAGCAGTTTCAACAATGCGGTGGGGTTCTTC
-	TRBD2	TRBV4-2	TRBJ2-7	CASSQLAGTYEQYF	TGTGCCAGCAGCCAATTAGCGGGGACCTACGAGCAGTACTTC
-	-	TRBV5-6	TRBJ2-7	CASSWGAGSYEQYF	TGTGCCAGCAGCTGGGGAGCGGGCTCCTACGAGCAGTACTTC
-	TRBD1	TRBV5-5	TRBJ2-1	CASSLMSGQGLGYGEQFF	TGTGCCAGCAGCTTGATGTCCGGACAGGGATTAGGATACGGTGAGCAGTTCTTC
-	-	TRBV5-1	TRBJ2-7	CASRLTRDTIYEQYF	TGCGCCAGCAGACTAACCCGGGACACCATCTACGAGCAGTACTTC
-	TRBD1	TRBV11-2	TRBJ2-1	CASLGGGEQFF	TGTGCCAGCCTAGGGGGCGGTGAGCAGTTCTTC
-	-	TRBV7-9	TRBJ2-1	CATWSYNNEQFF	TGTGCCACCTGGAGCTATAACAATGAGCAGTTCTTC
-	TRBD1	TRBV7-9	TRBJ2-3	CASSSTTGGLTDTQYF	TGTGCCAGCAGCTCCACTACAGGGGGCCTCACAGATACGCAGTATTTT
-	-	TRBV6-1	TRBJ2-1	CASSAILQDTFNEQFF	TGTGCCAGCAGTGCAATCCTCCAGGACACCTTCAATGAGCAGTTCTTC
once	TRBD1	TRBV10-1	TRBJ2-6	CASRGTGSFSGANVLTF	TGCGCCAGCAGAGGGACAGGAAGCTTCTCTGGGGCCAACGTCCTGACTTTC
-	-	TRBV4-1	TRBJ2-7	CASSQVLGPYEQYF	TGCGCCAGCAGCCAAGTGTTAGGGCCTTACGAGCAGTACTTC
once	TRBD1	TRBV11-2	TRBJ1-1	CASSLDGRGRRENTEAFF	TGTGCCAGCAGCTTAGACGGGAGGGGGCGCCGGGAAAACACTGAAGCTTTCTTT
-	TRBD1	TRBV27	TRBJ2-2	CASSLTPWTGVSGELFF	TGTGCCAGCAGTTTAACCCCATGGACAGGGGTTTCCGGGGAGCTGTTTTTT
-	-	TRBV6-1	TRBJ2-2	CASEQGTGELFF	TGTGCCAGCGAGCAGGGCACCGGGGAGCTGTTTTTT
once	-	TRBV7-2	TRBJ1-5	CASSLNRYQPQHF	TGTGCCAGCAGCTTAAACAGATATCAGCCCCAGCATTTT
-	-	TRBV11-1	TRBJ1-2	CASSLLGTFAF	TGTGCCAGCAGCTTACTTGGGACTTTCGCCTTC
-	-	TRBV5-4	TRBJ2-2	CASSLDQEFTGELFF	TGTGCCAGCAGCTTGGATCAGGAGTTCACCGGGGAGCTGTTTTTT
-	-	TRBV11-2	TRBJ2-7	CASSLISPAPNHEQYF	TGTGCCAGCAGCTTAATATCGCCGGCCCCTAACCACGAGCAGTACTTC
-	TRBD2	TRBV7-3	TRBJ2-7	CASSLGTSGVYEQYF	TGTGCCAGCAGCTTAGGGACTAGCGGAGTATACGAGCAGTACTTC
few	-	TRBV11-2	TRBJ2-7	CASSFGEDYEQYF	TGTGCCAGCAGCTTTGGGGAGGACTACGAGCAGTACTTC
-	TRBD1	TRBV13	TRBJ2-7	CASSLGGTGRNEQYF	TGTGCCAGCAGCTTAGGCGGGACAGGGAGGAACGAGCAGTACTTC
-	-	TRBV7-6	TRBJ2-1	CASSLGTRNEQFF	TGTGCCAGCAGCTTGGGGACCCGCAATGAGCAGTTCTTC
-	-	TRBV27	TRBJ1-6	CASSLRGGSPLHF	TGTGCCAGCAGTTTACGAGGGGGTTCACCCCTCCACTTT
-	TRBD1	TRBV27	TRBJ1-2	CASSLGTGGRSNYGYTF	TGTGCCAGCAGCCTCGGGACAGGGGGAAGGTCTAACTATGGCTACACCTTC
-	TRBD1	TRBV28	TRBJ1-2	CASSLGQAPYYGYTF	TGTGCCAGCAGTTTGGGACAGGCCCCATACTATGGCTACACCTTC